A single sample is the source of the 24 T cell receptor beta chains below, sequenced in a study of T cells expressing NK-cell markers. Reanalyzing the 5' RACE reads, TCRdb keeps one entry per CDR3 protein, without DNA. The data show more than 250,000 distinct CDR3 sequences, and the top ten clones hold 0.39%. Sequenced material: blood T cells: a sorted CD56 or NKG2C T cell subset, CD4+ or CD8+ T cells, or bulk PBMC T cells (not recorded which). These TCRs come from a man aged 18 to 29 in good health.

The chain links TRBV6-5 to TRBJ1-4; the D gene TCRdb calls, TRBD1, cannot be checked with no DNA. This CDR3 contains 15 residues. Germline CDR1 reads MNHEY; CDR2 reads SVGAGI. The CDR3 reads CASSYSPGWEEKLFF.

The V and J genes are TRBV12-3 or TRBV12-4 and TRBJ2-3; TCRdb's assignment of TRBD1 cannot be checked, as there is no DNA. The CDR3 runs to 14 residues. The CDR3 loop reads CASRPLQGMDTQYF.

The chain couples TRBV10-3 to TRBJ2-2. The CDR3 totals 15 residues. Germline-derived CDR1 and CDR2 are ENHRY and SYGVKD. CDR3 sequence reads: CAISESTGNTGELFF.

V is TRBV7-9 and J is TRBJ2-3; there is no DNA to check the TCRdb D call of TRBD1. CDR3 length: 16 amino acids. CDR1 is SEHNR and CDR2 is FQNEAQ in the germline V gene (reference sequence). The CDR3 loop reads CASSLPRQRGTDTQYF.

The V call is TRBV6-5, the J call TRBJ1-5; TCRdb selects TRBD1, and the lack of DNA leaves this call unchecked. Germline-derived CDR1 and CDR2 are MNHEY and SVGAGI. The CDR3 runs 13 residues. This chain's CDR3 is CASSNRGDQPQHF.

The V call is TRBV29-1, the J call TRBJ1-1; TCRdb's assignment of TRBD1 cannot be checked, as there is no DNA. The CDR3 contains 12 residues. Germline-derived CDR1 and CDR2 are SQVTM and ANQGSEA. The CDR3 region is CSGTRGRVEAFF.

The chain recombines TRBV7-8 with TRBJ1-5; without DNA, the TCRdb call of TRBD1 cannot be checked. CDR3 length equals 14 residues. Germline V CDR1 and CDR2: SGHVS, FQNEAQ. The CDR3: CASSYYRGSQPQHF.

V gene TRBV29-1 combines with J gene TRBJ1-2; TCRdb designates TRBD1, a call that cannot be tested without DNA. The CDR3 sequence is 14 residues long. Germline loops: CDR1 SQVTM, CDR2 ANQGSEA. The CDR3 loop reads CSGGEGQGVYGYTF. The complete variable domain, with remaining parts taken from reference TRBV29-1 and TRBJ1-2, reads SAVISQKPSRDICQRGTSLTIQCQVDSQVTMMFWYRQQPGQSLTLIATANQGSEATYESGFVIDKFPISRPNLTFSTLTVSNMSPEDSSIYLCSGGEGQGVYGYTFGSGTRLTVV.

The CDR3 sequence is CASSLGAGGVGYGYTF. The chain links TRBV12-3 or TRBV12-4 to TRBJ1-2; no DNA is available, so the TRBD1 call from TCRdb remains unchecked. This CDR3 has 16 amino acids.

The gene calls are TRBV10-3 and TRBJ2-1; TCRdb outputs TRBD2, but without DNA this stays unchecked. This CDR3 has 15 residues. In germline, CDR1 is ENHRY, CDR2 SYGVKD. This CDR3 is CAISAREGLANEQFF.

The chain recombines TRBV11-2 with TRBJ2-1; TCRdb's D call of TRBD2 is untestable without DNA. This CDR3 has 15 amino acids. Germline CDR1 and CDR2: SGHAT and FQNNGV. The CDR3 reads CASSFSGGRRNEQFF.

V usage is TRBV7-2 and J usage is TRBJ2-2; TCRdb reports TRBD1, a call that lacks DNA to check it against. This CDR3 comprises 16 residues. Germline loops: CDR1 SGHTA, CDR2 FQGNSA. The CDR3 spells CASSLYGTTNTGELFF.

The genes are TRBV5-1 and TRBJ2-1; TCRdb's D call, TRBD2, is unchecked because there is no DNA. CDR1 is SGHRS, CDR2 YFSETQ, per germline. This CDR3 comprises 13 residues. The CDR3: CASSALAEGMQFF.

This sequence joins TRBV29-1 and TRBJ2-3; TCRdb lists TRBD2, though no DNA is available to test this call. The CDR3 sequence is 13 residues long. CDR1 and CDR2 from the germline V gene are SQVTM and ANQGSEA. The CDR3 sequence is CSVEGLAVETQYF.

The chain links TRBV27 to TRBJ2-3; there is no DNA to check the TCRdb D call of TRBD2. CDR3 length equals 15 residues. The germline V gene encodes CDR1 MNHEY and CDR2 SMNVEV (reference sequence). The CDR3 protein is CASTIAGGPTDTQYF.

V usage is TRBV15 and J usage is TRBJ2-1; there is no DNA to check the TCRdb D call of TRBD2. Germline lookup yields CDR1 LNHNV and CDR2 YYDKDF (reference sequence). The CDR3 loop spans 15 amino acids. The CDR3 loop reads CATSREGLALNEQFF.

The CDR3 region is CASSFGASTDTQYF. The chain combines TRBV10-2 with TRBJ2-3. The V gene's germline CDR1 is WSHSY and CDR2 SAAADI. The CDR3 covers 14 residues.

The V call is TRBV20-1, the J call TRBJ1-6; checking the TCRdb D call of TRBD1 is not possible without DNA. Per germline, CDR1 DFQATT and CDR2 SNEGSKA (reference sequence). The length of the CDR3 is 14 residues. CDR3 sequence reads: CSARQTGYNSPLHF.

V usage is TRBV29-1 and J usage is TRBJ2-1; absent DNA, TCRdb's TRBD2 call cannot be checked. The CDR3 spans 13 residues. The V gene's germline CDR1 is SQVTM and CDR2 ANQGSEA. CDR3: CSVVYGRAHEQFF.

The V call is TRBV10-3, the J call TRBJ2-1. This CDR3 has 14 residues. CDR1 and CDR2 from the germline V gene are ENHRY and SYGVKD. The CDR3 reads CAIVASSSYNEQFF.

This chain connects TRBV12-3 or TRBV12-4 to TRBJ2-2; lacking DNA, the TRBD1 call made by TCRdb goes unchecked. CDR3 length: 13 residues. The CDR3 sequence is CASTLTVAGELFF.

V and J are TRBV12-3 or TRBV12-4 and TRBJ2-7; the TRBD1 assignment by TCRdb is unverifiable without DNA. This CDR3 contains 13 residues. The CDR3 spells CASTHTGNYEQYF.

The chain couples TRBV14 to TRBJ2-1. This CDR3 is 14 amino acids long. Germline V gene lookup returns CDR1 SGHDN and CDR2 FVKESK. The CDR3 loop reads CASSLSGANNEQFF.

V gene TRBV5-1 combines with J gene TRBJ2-5; the D call of TRBD2 rests on TCRdb alone, since no DNA is present to check it. This CDR3 contains 15 residues. Germline V gene data show CDR1 as SGHRS and CDR2 as YFSETQ. This chain's CDR3 is CASSRGRGPQETQYF.